This T cell receptor (beta chain) originates from a study of blood T cells in healthy people across ages. Germline CDR1 is SGHRS and CDR2 is YFSETQ. CDR3 length: 15 residues. J lost 4 bases, V lost 1 base, and 6 bases had no gene match. The donors, aged roughly 6 to 95, were healthy Caucasians from Russia. Each sample had at least 6 million PBMCs isolated. Primed by a sample-barcoded 5' primer and a J-beta primer mix, a second PCR proceeded for about 7 to 11 cycles. TCRdb ran MiXCR on the 5' RACE reads and lists one entry per CDR3 protein. The sample has hundreds of thousands of distinct CDR3 sequences; over 45% are singletons.

The chain uses TRBV5-1 and TRBJ2-3; 7 bases are shared with TRBD1. This receptor was taken from a young man in good health. The sequenced material came from blood. For the CDR3, the DNA is TGCGCCAGCAGCTTGCAGGGGGAGATGTCAGATACGCAGTATTTT. Its protein is CASSLQGEMSDTQYF.